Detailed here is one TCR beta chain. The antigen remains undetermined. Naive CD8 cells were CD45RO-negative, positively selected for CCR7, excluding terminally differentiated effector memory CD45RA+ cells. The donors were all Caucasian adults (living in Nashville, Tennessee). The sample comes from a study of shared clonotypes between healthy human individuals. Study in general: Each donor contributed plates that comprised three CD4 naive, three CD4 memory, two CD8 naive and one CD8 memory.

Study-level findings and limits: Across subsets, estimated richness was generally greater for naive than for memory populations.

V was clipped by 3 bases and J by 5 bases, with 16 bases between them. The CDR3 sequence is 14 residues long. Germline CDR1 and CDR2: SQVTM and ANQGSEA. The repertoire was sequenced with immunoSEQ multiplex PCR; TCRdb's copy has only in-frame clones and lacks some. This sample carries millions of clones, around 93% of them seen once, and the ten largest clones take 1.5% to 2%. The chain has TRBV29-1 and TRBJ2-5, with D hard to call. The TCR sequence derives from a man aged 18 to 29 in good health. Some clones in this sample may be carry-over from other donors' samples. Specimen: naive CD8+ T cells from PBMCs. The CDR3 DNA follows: TGCAGCGTTGAGTGGTCCGGACGACGCGAGACCCAGTACTTC. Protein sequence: CSVEWSGRRETQYF.